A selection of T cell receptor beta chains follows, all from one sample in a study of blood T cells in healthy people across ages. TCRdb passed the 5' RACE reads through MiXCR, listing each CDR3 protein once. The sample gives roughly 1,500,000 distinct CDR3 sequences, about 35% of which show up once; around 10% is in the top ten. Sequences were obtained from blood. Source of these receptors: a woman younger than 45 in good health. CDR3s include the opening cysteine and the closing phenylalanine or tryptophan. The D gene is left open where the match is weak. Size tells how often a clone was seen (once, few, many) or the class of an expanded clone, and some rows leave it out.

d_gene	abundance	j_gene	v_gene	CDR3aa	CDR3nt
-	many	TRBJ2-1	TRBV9	CASSPVPEAYNEQFF	TGTGCCAGCAGCCCAGTACCGGAGGCCTACAATGAGCAGTTCTTC
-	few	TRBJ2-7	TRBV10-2	CASSGRTRGTYEQYF	TGCGCCAGCAGTGGCCGTACCAGGGGAACCTACGAGCAGTACTTC
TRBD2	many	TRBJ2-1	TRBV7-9	CASSLSLAGDEQFF	TGTGCCAGCAGCTTATCGCTAGCGGGAGATGAGCAGTTCTTC
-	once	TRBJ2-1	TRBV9	CACSVGDEQFF	TGTGCCTGCAGCGTAGGTGATGAGCAGTTCTTC
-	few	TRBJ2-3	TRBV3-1	CASSQENRSPQYF	TGTGCCAGCAGCCAAGAAAACCGTTCTCCGCAGTATTTT
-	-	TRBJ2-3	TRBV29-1	CGSASGAVADTQYF	TGCGGCTCAGCTTCAGGGGCGGTGGCAGATACGCAGTATTTT
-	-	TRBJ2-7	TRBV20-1	CSASGAFHSYEQYF	TGCAGTGCTAGCGGAGCTTTTCACTCCTACGAGCAGTACTTC
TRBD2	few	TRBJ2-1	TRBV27	CASSSRLAGGYNEQFF	TGTGCCAGCAGTTCGCGACTAGCGGGAGGATACAATGAGCAGTTCTTC
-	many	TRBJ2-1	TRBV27	CASSLDLGGNEQFF	TGTGCCAGCAGTTTGGACTTAGGGGGCAATGAGCAGTTCTTC
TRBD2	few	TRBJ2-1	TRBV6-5	CASRERGGNEQFF	TGTGCCAGCAGGGAGCGGGGGGGGAATGAGCAGTTCTTC
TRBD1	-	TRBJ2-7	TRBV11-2	CASSPNGVGTAYEQYF	TGTGCCAGCAGCCCCAACGGGGTCGGGACAGCCTACGAGCAGTACTTC
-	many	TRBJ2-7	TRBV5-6	CASSPGTEFTYEQYF	TGTGCCAGCAGCCCTGGGACGGAATTTACCTACGAGCAGTACTTC
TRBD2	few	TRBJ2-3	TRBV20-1	CSAPDSRRGAGDTDTQYF	TGCAGTGCCCCCGACTCACGCCGGGGAGCGGGAGACACAGATACGCAGTATTTT
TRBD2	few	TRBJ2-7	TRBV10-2	CASRERGQSYEQYF	TGCGCCAGCAGGGAGCGGGGGCAATCCTACGAGCAGTACTTC
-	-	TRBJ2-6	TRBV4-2	CASSQEAAGANVLTF	TGTGCCAGCAGCCAAGAGGCAGCTGGGGCCAACGTCCTGACTTTC
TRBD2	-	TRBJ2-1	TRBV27	CASSWASGRNEQFF	TGTGCCAGCAGTTGGGCTAGCGGGAGGAATGAGCAGTTCTTC
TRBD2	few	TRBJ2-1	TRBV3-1	CASSWTSGIYNEQFF	TGTGCCAGCAGCTGGACTAGCGGGATCTATAATGAGCAGTTCTTC
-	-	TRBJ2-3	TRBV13	CASNLGGLGTDTQYF	TGTGCCAGCAACCTAGGGGGTTTAGGGACAGATACGCAGTATTTT
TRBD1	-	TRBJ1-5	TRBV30	CAWSQGQPNQPQHF	TGTGCCTGGAGCCAGGGACAGCCGAATCAGCCCCAGCATTTT
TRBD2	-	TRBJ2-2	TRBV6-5	CASRITSGTNTGELFF	TGTGCCAGCAGAATTACTAGCGGCACGAACACCGGGGAGCTGTTTTTT
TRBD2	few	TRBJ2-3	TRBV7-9	CASGQLAGGADTQYF	TGTGCCAGCGGGCAACTAGCGGGGGGTGCAGATACGCAGTATTTT
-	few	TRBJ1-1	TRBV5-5	CASSLEGRVPMNTEAFF	TGTGCCAGCAGTCTGGAGGGCAGGGTGCCTATGAACACTGAAGCTTTCTTT
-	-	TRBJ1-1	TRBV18	CASSPLAALNTEAFF	TGTGCCAGCTCACCACTGGCAGCCTTGAACACTGAAGCTTTCTTT
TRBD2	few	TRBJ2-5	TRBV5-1	CASSFQTSGQETQYF	TGCGCCAGCAGCTTTCAAACTAGCGGACAAGAGACCCAGTACTTC
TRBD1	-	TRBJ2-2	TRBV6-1	CASDGTGVAGELFF	TGTGCCAGCGACGGGACAGGGGTAGCCGGGGAGCTGTTTTTT
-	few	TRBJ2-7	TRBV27	CASTQMGASYEQYF	TGTGCCAGCACCCAAATGGGGGCCTCCTACGAGCAGTACTTC
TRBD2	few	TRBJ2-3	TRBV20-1	CSAFRLAGGSADTQYF	TGCAGTGCTTTTAGACTAGCGGGAGGGAGTGCAGATACGCAGTATTTT
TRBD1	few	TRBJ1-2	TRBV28	CASRLGRDRHGYTF	TGTGCCAGCAGACTTGGCCGGGACAGACATGGCTACACCTTC
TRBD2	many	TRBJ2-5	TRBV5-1	CASNGGRAAETQYF	TGCGCCAGCAACGGCGGGAGGGCCGCGGAGACCCAGTACTTC
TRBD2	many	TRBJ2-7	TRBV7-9	CASTPVGSGGAYEQYF	TGTGCCAGCACCCCCGTCGGTAGCGGGGGGGCGTACGAGCAGTACTTC
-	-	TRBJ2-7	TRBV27	CASSLFSSARGTYEQYF	TGTGCCAGCAGTTTGTTTTCTTCGGCCAGGGGCACCTACGAGCAGTACTTC
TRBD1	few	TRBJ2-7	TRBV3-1	CASSPGPGTGIYEQYF	TGTGCCAGCAGCCCCGGTCCTGGGACAGGGATCTACGAGCAGTACTTC
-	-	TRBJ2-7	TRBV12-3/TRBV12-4	CASSSSSDSTSYEQYF	TGTGCCAGCAGCTCCTCTTCGGACTCCACCTCCTACGAGCAGTACTTC
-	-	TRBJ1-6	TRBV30	CALLYGVGNSPLHF	TGTGCCTTGTTGTACGGTGTTGGTAATTCACCCCTCCACTTT
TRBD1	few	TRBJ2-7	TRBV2	CASSEDRGHEQYF	TGTGCCAGCAGTGAAGACAGGGGCCACGAGCAGTACTTC
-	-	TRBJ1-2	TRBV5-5	CASSLDWWNDYTF	TGTGCCAGCAGCTTGGATTGGTGGAATGACTACACCTTC
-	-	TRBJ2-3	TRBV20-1	CSARPQDTQYF	TGCAGTGCTAGGCCCCAAGATACGCAGTATTTT
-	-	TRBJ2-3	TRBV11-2	CASSSSYNGGVTDTQYF	TGTGCCAGCAGCTCCAGCTACAACGGGGGAGTCACAGATACGCAGTATTTT
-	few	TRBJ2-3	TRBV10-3	CAIGGRGAGFTDTQYF	TGTGCCATCGGAGGGAGAGGGGCAGGGTTCACAGATACGCAGTATTTT
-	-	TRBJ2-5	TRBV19	CASSIEGATRWETQYF	TGTGCCAGTAGTATAGAGGGAGCGACTAGATGGGAGACCCAGTACTTC
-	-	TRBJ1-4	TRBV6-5	CASSWTAGGPNEKLFF	TGTGCCAGCAGTTGGACGGCGGGAGGACCTAATGAAAAACTGTTTTTT
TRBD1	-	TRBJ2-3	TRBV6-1	CASGRTGVADTQYF	TGTGCCAGCGGCAGGACAGGGGTAGCAGATACGCAGTATTTT
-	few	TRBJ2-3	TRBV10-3	CAIRNGQSADTQYF	TGTGCCATCAGGAACGGACAGTCCGCAGATACGCAGTATTTT
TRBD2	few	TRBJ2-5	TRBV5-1	CASSVVSGGAEETQYF	TGCGCCAGCAGCGTCGTGAGCGGGGGGGCCGAAGAGACCCAGTACTTC